A selection of T cell receptor beta chains follows, all from one sample in a study of blood T cell repertoires in COVID-19. Method: immunoSEQ multiplex PCR; TCRdb's copy keeps in-frame clones and lacks some. There are a few hundred thousand clones in the sample; approximately 80% occur only once, and 10% lies in the top ten. The specimen was peripheral blood. These receptors were taken from a woman at least 80 years old with acute or convalescent COVID-19. CDR3s include the opening cysteine and the closing phenylalanine or tryptophan. The D gene is left open where the match is weak. Clone sizes are given selectively: once, few, many, or a class where the clone is expanded.

cdr3_aa,cdr3_nt,clone_size,d_call,v_call,j_call
CASSLVATEAFF,TGTGCCAGCAGCTTGGTGGCCACTGAAGCTTTCTTT,-,-,TRBV5-8,TRBJ1-1
CASSYSRGSYEQYF,TGTGCCAGCAGTTACTCGAGGGGGTCCTACGAGCAGTACTTC,-,-,TRBV6-5,TRBJ2-7
CASSQVMGNTGELFF,TGTGCCAGCAGCCAAGTAATGGGCAACACCGGGGAGCTGTTTTTT,-,-,TRBV4-2,TRBJ2-2
CASSKRTAPPYEQYF,TGTGCCAGCAGTAAGAGGACAGCACCTCCCTACGAGCAGTACTTC,-,-,TRBV2,TRBJ2-7
CASSLAGTSLSYEQYF,TGTGCCAGCAGCTTAGCCGGGACTAGCCTCTCCTACGAGCAGTACTTC,-,TRBD2,TRBV11-1,TRBJ2-7
CATSDSDRGGYTF,TGTGCCACCAGTGATTCGGACAGAGGCGGCTACACCTTC,-,-,TRBV24-1,TRBJ1-2
CASSFKAGPGANVLTF,TGTGCCAGCAGCTTTAAGGCGGGTCCTGGGGCCAACGTCCTGACTTTC,-,-,TRBV11-3,TRBJ2-6
CASSPNSGNTEAFF,TGTGCCAGCTCACCAAATTCGGGGAACACTGAAGCTTTCTTT,-,-,TRBV18,TRBJ1-1
CASSSRHFNEQFF,TGTGCCAGCAGTTCAAGACACTTCAATGAGCAGTTCTTC,-,-,TRBV6-5,TRBJ2-1
CASSLAGGGARETQYF,TGTGCCAGCAGCTTGGCGGGCGGGGGGGCTCGAGAGACCCAGTACTTC,-,TRBD2,TRBV5-6,TRBJ2-5
CASSVRSEDYGYTF,TGTGCCAGCAGTGTTAGGTCGGAGGACTATGGCTACACCTTC,-,-,TRBV2,TRBJ1-2
CASSPPPRGVSETQYF,TGTGCCAGCAGCCCCCCCCCGCGGGGGGTATCAGAGACCCAGTACTTC,-,TRBD2,TRBV11-3,TRBJ2-5
CASGARVGPLAEAFF,TGTGCCAGTGGGGCCCGGGTCGGTCCTTTAGCCGAAGCTTTCTTT,-,-,TRBV19,TRBJ1-1
CAWSGRERSYNEQFF,TGTGCCTGGAGCGGGCGGGAGCGCTCCTACAATGAGCAGTTCTTC,-,TRBD2,TRBV30,TRBJ2-1
CSASPGAGGPTSYGYTF,TGCAGTGCTAGTCCGGGCGCGGGGGGACCTACTTCCTATGGCTACACCTTC,few,-,TRBV20-1,TRBJ1-2
CASKGYGGEQYF,TGTGCCAGTAAGGGGTATGGTGGCGAGCAGTACTTC,few,-,TRBV19,TRBJ2-7
CASRGLAGVIETQYF,TGTGCCAGCAGGGGACTAGCGGGAGTTATAGAGACCCAGTACTTC,-,TRBD2,TRBV6-5,TRBJ2-5
CASSLWLWDTNTEAFF,TGTGCCAGCTCACTCTGGTTGTGGGACACGAACACTGAAGCTTTCTTT,-,-,TRBV18,TRBJ1-1
CASSQSKGRDGDEQFF,TGCGCCAGCAGTCAATCGAAGGGCAGGGATGGCGATGAGCAGTTCTTC,-,-,TRBV23-1,TRBJ2-1
CASSLPQGNSPLHF,TGCGCCAGCAGCTTGCCTCAGGGTAATTCACCCCTCCACTTT,-,-,TRBV5-1,TRBJ1-6
CASSLGQQGYGYTF,TGTGCCAGCAGCTTAGGACAACAGGGATATGGCTACACCTTC,-,-,TRBV7-8,TRBJ1-2
CASSSGQVVGYTF,TGTGCCAGCAGTTCAGGACAGGTCGTTGGCTACACCTTC,once,TRBD1,TRBV12-3/TRBV12-4,TRBJ1-2
CASSLGLETSYEQYF,TGTGCCAGCAGCCTAGGACTAGAAACCTCCTACGAGCAGTACTTC,-,TRBD2,TRBV5-4,TRBJ2-7
CASSFDSPSGNTIYF,TGTGCCAGCAGCTTCGACAGCCCCTCTGGAAACACCATATATTTT,once,-,TRBV7-9,TRBJ1-3
CASSRRDRGTDTQYF,TGTGCCAGCAGCCGCCGGGACAGGGGCACAGATACGCAGTATTTT,-,TRBD1,TRBV7-2,TRBJ2-3
CASSFSSGAATGELFF,TGTGCCAGCAGCTTTTCCAGCGGGGCGGCCACCGGGGAGCTGTTTTTT,-,TRBD2,TRBV7-9,TRBJ2-2
CASSQIRQGRDYGYTF,TGTGCCAGCAGCCAAATCCGCCAGGGGCGCGACTATGGCTACACCTTC,-,-,TRBV14,TRBJ1-2
CASSSRGGGEPLHF,TGCGCCAGCAGCTCAAGGGGGGGTGGTGAACCCCTCCACTTT,-,-,TRBV5-1,TRBJ1-6
CASSPQGAVNYGYTF,TGTGCCAGCTCACCACAGGGGGCAGTTAACTATGGCTACACCTTC,-,TRBD1,TRBV18,TRBJ1-2
CASSLDRGPGEQYF,TGTGCCAGCAGCTTGGACAGGGGGCCGGGGGAGCAGTACTTC,few,TRBD1,TRBV5-4,TRBJ2-7
CASSFSGSIGSKNIQYF,TGTGCCAGCAGTTTCAGCGGGAGTATTGGGTCCAAAAACATTCAGTACTTC,-,TRBD2,TRBV28,TRBJ2-4
CASGQGAEAFF,TGCGCCAGCGGACAGGGCGCTGAAGCTTTCTTT,few,TRBD1,TRBV5-1,TRBJ1-1
CASSPPGTGGLYGYTF,TGTGCCAGCTCACCGCCTGGAACAGGGGGCCTTTATGGCTACACCTTC,-,TRBD1,TRBV18,TRBJ1-2
CASSRQGTSYEQYF,TGTGCCAGCAGCCGACAGGGTACATCCTACGAGCAGTACTTC,-,TRBD1,TRBV3-1/TRBV3-2,TRBJ2-7
CATVRQRGAGTEAFF,TGTGCCACCGTACGCCAGCGGGGAGCGGGGACTGAAGCTTTCTTT,-,-,TRBV19,TRBJ1-1
CASSLDRGGSGDTQYF,TGTGCCAGCAGCTTGGACCGGGGGGGGAGTGGAGATACGCAGTATTTT,-,TRBD2,TRBV5-4,TRBJ2-3
CASRFDRGTYNEQFF,TGTGCCAGCAGGTTTGACCGGGGTACCTACAATGAGCAGTTCTTC,-,-,TRBV5-4,TRBJ2-1
CASSWGSLNEKLFF,TGTGCCAGCTCTTGGGGCAGCTTGAATGAAAAACTGTTTTTT,-,-,TRBV19,TRBJ1-4
CASIRTGGRNQPQHF,TGTGCCAGTATACGGACAGGGGGGAGGAATCAGCCCCAGCATTTT,-,TRBD1,TRBV19,TRBJ1-5
CASSVAGGRDQETQYF,TGTGCCAGCAGCGTAGCGGGAGGGCGGGATCAAGAGACCCAGTACTTC,-,TRBD2,TRBV9,TRBJ2-5
CASSPLGQRISGANVLTF,TGCGCCAGCAGCCCGCTGGGACAGAGGATCTCTGGGGCCAACGTCCTGACTTTC,-,TRBD1,TRBV4-1,TRBJ2-6
CAWSAPSDIQYF,TGTGCCTGGAGTGCTCCCTCGGACATTCAGTACTTC,-,-,TRBV30,TRBJ2-4
CAWKIVPGGKLFF,TGTGCCTGGAAGATCGTCCCGGGGGGAAAACTGTTTTTT,-,-,TRBV30,TRBJ1-4
CASSNVGTENTGELFF,TGTGCCAGCAGCAACGTGGGGACAGAGAACACCGGGGAGCTGTTTTTT,-,-,TRBV21-1,TRBJ2-2
CASSSSTSGRAIGQYF,TGTGCCAGCAGTTCATCCACTAGCGGGAGGGCCATCGGGCAGTACTTC,-,TRBD2,TRBV6-2/TRBV6-3,TRBJ2-7
CASSFQREAYEQYF,TGTGCCAGCAGTTTCCAGCGGGAGGCCTACGAGCAGTACTTC,-,TRBD2,TRBV27,TRBJ2-7
CASRLGTSGSSSPYEQYF,TGCGCCAGCAGGTTGGGGACTAGCGGGAGTTCATCCCCCTACGAGCAGTACTTC,-,TRBD2,TRBV5-1,TRBJ2-7
CASSGRGALNPEQYF,TGTGCCAGCAGCGGCCGGGGGGCCCTAAACCCCGAGCAGTACTTC,-,-,TRBV27,TRBJ2-7
CASSLDGGQGGYEQYF,TGTGCCAGCAGCTTGGACGGGGGACAGGGGGGCTACGAGCAGTACTTC,once,TRBD1,TRBV5-8,TRBJ2-7
CATRSESSDTEAFF,TGTGCCACCCGTTCGGAGAGCTCGGACACTGAAGCTTTCTTT,-,-,TRBV10-3,TRBJ1-1
CASRTDMTIANEQFF,TGTGCCAGCAGAACGGATATGACTATCGCAAATGAGCAGTTCTTC,-,-,TRBV7-9,TRBJ2-1
CASSLQGILMDTIYF,TGTGCCAGCAGCTTACAGGGGATTCTTATGGACACCATATATTTT,-,TRBD1,TRBV5-4,TRBJ1-3
CASSPLLFAGATDTQYF,TGTGCCAGCAGTCCACTTCTTTTCGCGGGAGCGACAGATACGCAGTATTTT,once,TRBD2,TRBV28,TRBJ2-3
CASRAGRSTDTQYF,TGTGCCAGCCGCGCAGGGAGGAGCACAGATACGCAGTATTTT,-,-,TRBV27,TRBJ2-3
CASSLDRGRYTGELFF,TGTGCCAGCAGCTTAGATCGCGGGAGGTACACCGGGGAGCTGTTTTTT,-,TRBD2,TRBV11-2,TRBJ2-2
CASSLAPGAGDNEQFF,TGCGCCAGCAGCTTGGCCCCGGGGGCGGGAGACAATGAGCAGTTCTTC,-,-,TRBV5-1,TRBJ2-1
CASSLPSTGELFF,TGTGCCAGCAGCTTACCGAGCACCGGGGAGCTGTTTTTT,-,-,TRBV7-3,TRBJ2-2
CASSPVQGAGNQPQHF,TGTGCCAGCAGCCCGGTACAGGGGGCTGGCAATCAGCCCCAGCATTTT,-,TRBD1,TRBV7-2,TRBJ1-5
CASGVRGTGTSQYF,TGTGCCAGCGGGGTAAGGGGGACAGGGACGTCCCAGTACTTC,-,TRBD1,TRBV7-8,TRBJ2-5